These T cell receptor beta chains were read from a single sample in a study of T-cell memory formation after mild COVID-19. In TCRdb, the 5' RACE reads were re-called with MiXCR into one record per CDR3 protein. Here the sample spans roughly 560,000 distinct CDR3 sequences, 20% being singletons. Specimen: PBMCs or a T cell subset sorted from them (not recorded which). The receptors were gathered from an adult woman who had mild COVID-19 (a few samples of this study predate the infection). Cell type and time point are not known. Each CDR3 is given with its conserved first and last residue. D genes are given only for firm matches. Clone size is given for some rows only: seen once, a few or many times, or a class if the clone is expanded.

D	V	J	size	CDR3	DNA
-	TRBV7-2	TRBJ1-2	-	CAISSGTNYGYTF	TGTGCCATCAGCTCCGGGACTAACTATGGCTACACCTTC
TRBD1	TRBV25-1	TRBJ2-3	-	CASSEPGSRGTQYF	TGTGCCAGCAGTGAACCGGGGAGCAGGGGGACGCAGTATTTT
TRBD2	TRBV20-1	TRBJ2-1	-	CSARPLAGGFYNEQFF	TGCAGTGCTAGACCACTAGCGGGAGGATTCTACAATGAGCAGTTCTTC
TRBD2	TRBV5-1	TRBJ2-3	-	CASRPVAGVRTDTQYF	TGCGCCAGCAGACCCGTAGCGGGAGTGAGGACAGATACGCAGTATTTT
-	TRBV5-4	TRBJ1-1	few	CASSLGTPGGTEAFF	TGTGCCAGCAGCTTGGGGACCCCGGGTGGCACTGAAGCTTTCTTT
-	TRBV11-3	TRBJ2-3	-	CASSGEGTAGADTQYF	TGTGCCAGCAGCGGCGAGGGGACCGCGGGCGCAGATACGCAGTATTTT
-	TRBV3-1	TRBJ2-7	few	CASSRNGGAYEQYF	TGTGCCAGCAGCCGAAACGGGGGTGCCTACGAGCAGTACTTC
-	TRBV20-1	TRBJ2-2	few	CSAPGSITGELFF	TGCAGTGCGCCGGGGAGTATCACCGGGGAGCTGTTTTTT
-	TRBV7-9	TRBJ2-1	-	CASSFASSEQFF	TGTGCCAGCAGCTTCGCTAGCAGTGAGCAGTTCTTC
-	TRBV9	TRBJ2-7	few	CASSVVATSSYEQYF	TGTGCCAGCAGCGTCGTAGCGACTAGCTCCTACGAGCAGTACTTC
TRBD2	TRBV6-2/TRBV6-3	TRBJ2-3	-	CASSYSGRETTDTQYF	TGTGCCAGCAGTTACTCGGGGCGGGAGACCACAGATACGCAGTATTTT
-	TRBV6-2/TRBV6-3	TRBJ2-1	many	CASSYSNRAGEQFF	TGTGCCAGCAGTTACTCAAACAGGGCGGGTGAGCAGTTCTTC
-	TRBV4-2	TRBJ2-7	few	CASSQDYGYSYEQYF	TGTGCCAGCAGCCAAGATTACGGATACTCCTACGAGCAGTACTTC
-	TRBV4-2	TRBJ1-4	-	CASSQVGSVLEELFF	TGTGCCAGCAGCCAAGTGGGCAGTGTGTTGGAGGAACTGTTTTTT
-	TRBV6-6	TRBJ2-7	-	CASSYSEGSYEQYF	TGTGCCAGCAGTTACTCCGAGGGAAGTTACGAGCAGTACTTC
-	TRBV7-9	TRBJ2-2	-	CASSSPFGELFF	TGTGCCAGCAGCTCCCCCTTCGGGGAGCTGTTTTTT
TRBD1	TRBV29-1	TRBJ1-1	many	CSVGTGVSEAFF	TGCAGCGTTGGGACAGGGGTCTCTGAAGCTTTCTTT
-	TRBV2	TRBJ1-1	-	CASEGGNTEAFF	TGTGCCAGCGAGGGGGGGAACACTGAAGCTTTCTTT
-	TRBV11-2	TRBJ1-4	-	CASSGLDEKLFF	TGTGCCAGCAGCGGTCTGGACGAAAAACTGTTTTTT
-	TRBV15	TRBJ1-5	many	CATSRDSVLGLRNQPQHF	TGTGCCACCAGCAGAGATTCAGTCTTGGGTCTTCGGAATCAGCCCCAGCATTTT
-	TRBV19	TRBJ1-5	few	CASSIGRVPGYSNQPQHF	TGTGCCAGTAGTATCGGCAGGGTGCCTGGGTATAGCAATCAGCCCCAGCATTTT
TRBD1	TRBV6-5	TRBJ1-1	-	CASSSPGGRSAFF	TGTGCCAGCAGTTCTCCAGGGGGCAGATCAGCTTTCTTT
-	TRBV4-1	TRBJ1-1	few	CASSLQFMNTEAFF	TGCGCCAGCAGCTTACAGTTCATGAACACTGAAGCTTTCTTT
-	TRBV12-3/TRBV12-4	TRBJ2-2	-	CASSPWVGELFF	TGTGCCAGCAGTCCTTGGGTCGGGGAGCTGTTTTTT
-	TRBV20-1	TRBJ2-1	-	CSARFGTPYNEQFF	TGCAGTGCTAGGTTCGGGACACCCTACAATGAGCAGTTCTTC
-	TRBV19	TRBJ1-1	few	CASSIPGWTEAFF	TGTGCCAGTAGTATTCCAGGGTGGACTGAAGCTTTCTTT
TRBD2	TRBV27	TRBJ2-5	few	CASSPLAGDKETQYF	TGTGCCAGCAGTCCCCTAGCGGGCGACAAGGAGACCCAGTACTTC
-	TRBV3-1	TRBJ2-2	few	CASSQSWRGPNTGELFF	TGTGCCAGCAGCCAATCCTGGCGGGGACCGAACACCGGGGAGCTGTTTTTT
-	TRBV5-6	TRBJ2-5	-	CASSLAGRETQYF	TGTGCCAGCAGCTTGGCAGGGCGGGAGACCCAGTACTTC
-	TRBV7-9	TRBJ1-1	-	CASSSIANTEAFF	TGTGCCAGCAGCTCTATAGCGAACACTGAAGCTTTCTTT
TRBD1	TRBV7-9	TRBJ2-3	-	CASSPMDRVDTDTQYF	TGTGCCAGCAGCCCAATGGACAGGGTGGACACAGATACGCAGTATTTT
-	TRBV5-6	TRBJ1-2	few	CASSLTGHRSYGYTF	TGTGCCAGCAGCTTGACAGGACACAGATCCTATGGCTACACCTTC
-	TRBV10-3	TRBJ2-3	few	CAISEIGVPDTQYF	TGTGCCATCAGTGAAATTGGGGTCCCAGATACGCAGTATTTT
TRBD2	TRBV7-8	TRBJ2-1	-	CASSPLAGGPPDGQFF	TGTGCCAGCAGCCCACTAGCGGGAGGCCCTCCAGATGGGCAGTTCTTC
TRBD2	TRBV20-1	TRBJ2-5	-	CSAPLAGVRETQYF	TGCAGTGCGCCGCTAGCGGGGGTCCGGGAGACCCAGTACTTC
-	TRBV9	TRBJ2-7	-	CASSPWDSLYEQYF	TGTGCCAGCAGCCCCTGGGACTCCCTTTACGAGCAGTACTTC
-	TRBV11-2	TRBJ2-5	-	CASSFIGGQETQYF	TGTGCCAGCAGCTTTATCGGGGGCCAAGAGACCCAGTACTTC
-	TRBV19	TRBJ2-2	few	CASSIVWDNTGELFF	TGTGCCAGTAGTATTGTTTGGGACAACACCGGGGAGCTGTTTTTT
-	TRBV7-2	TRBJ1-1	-	CASSLRQMMNTEAFF	TGTGCCAGCAGCTTAAGACAGATGATGAACACTGAAGCTTTCTTT
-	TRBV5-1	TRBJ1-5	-	CASSLEGGGQPQHF	TGCGCCAGCAGCCTGGAGGGGGGAGGTCAGCCCCAGCATTTT
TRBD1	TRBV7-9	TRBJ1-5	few	CASSLRQGWNQPQHF	TGTGCCAGCAGTCTACGACAGGGGTGGAATCAGCCCCAGCATTTT
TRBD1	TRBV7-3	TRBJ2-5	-	CASSLGTGTETQYF	TGTGCCAGCAGCTTAGGGACAGGCACGGAGACCCAGTACTTC
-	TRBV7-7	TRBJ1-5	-	CASSLVRRRPNQPQHF	TGTGCTAGCAGCTTAGTCCGGAGGAGGCCCAATCAGCCCCAGCATTTT
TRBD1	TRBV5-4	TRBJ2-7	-	CASSLGGTGQSYEQYF	TGTGCCAGCAGCTTGGGCGGGACAGGGCAATCCTACGAGCAGTACTTC
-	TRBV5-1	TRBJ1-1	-	CASSHQGTEAFF	TGCGCCAGCAGCCACCAGGGCACTGAAGCTTTCTTT
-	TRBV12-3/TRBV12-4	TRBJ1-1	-	CASRLVQGGNTEAFF	TGTGCCAGCAGGCTGGTACAGGGAGGGAACACTGAAGCTTTCTTT
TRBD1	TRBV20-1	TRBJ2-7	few	CSAGRADRGVDEQYF	TGCAGTGCTGGCAGGGCCGACAGGGGCGTAGACGAGCAGTACTTC
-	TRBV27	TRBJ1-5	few	CASRSPQGDQPQHF	TGTGCCAGCAGGAGCCCACAGGGAGATCAGCCCCAGCATTTT
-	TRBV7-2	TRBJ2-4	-	CASSWGNRVNIQYF	TGTGCCAGCAGCTGGGGCAACCGTGTAAACATTCAGTACTTC
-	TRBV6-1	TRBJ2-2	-	CASSPTHTGELFF	TGTGCCAGCAGTCCCACCCACACCGGGGAGCTGTTTTTT
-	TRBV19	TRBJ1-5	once	CASSTTGQGYNQPQHF	TGTGCCAGTAGTACCACTGGCCAGGGCTACAATCAGCCCCAGCATTTT